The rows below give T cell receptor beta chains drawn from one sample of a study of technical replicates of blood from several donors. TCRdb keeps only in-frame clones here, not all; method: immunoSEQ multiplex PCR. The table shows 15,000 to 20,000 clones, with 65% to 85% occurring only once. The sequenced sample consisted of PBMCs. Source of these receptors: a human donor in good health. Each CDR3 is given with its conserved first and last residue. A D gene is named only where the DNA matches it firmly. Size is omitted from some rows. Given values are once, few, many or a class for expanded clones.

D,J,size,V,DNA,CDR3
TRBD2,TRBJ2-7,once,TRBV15,TGTGCCACCAGCAGAGAGGCACTAGCGGGAGACGAGCAGTACTTC,CATSREALAGDEQYF
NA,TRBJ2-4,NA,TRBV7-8,TGTGCCAGCAGCCCGAAGGGGGTGACAGCCCTAGCCAAAAACATTCAGTACTTC,CASSPKGVTALAKNIQYF
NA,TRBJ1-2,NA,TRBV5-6,TGTGCCAGCAGCTTACCAGAGGGCTATGGCTACACCTTC,CASSLPEGYGYTF
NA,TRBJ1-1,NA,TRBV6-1,TGTGCCAGCAGTCTACACAGGGTGGTGAACACTGAAGCTTTCTTT,CASSLHRVVNTEAFF
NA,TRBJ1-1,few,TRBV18,TGTGCCAGCTCACCACGGGGGGACCCTGAAGCTTTCTTT,CASSPRGDPEAFF
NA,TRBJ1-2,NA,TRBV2,TGTGCCAGCAGTGTAAGGGGAATCAGTGATGGCTACACCTTC,CASSVRGISDGYTF
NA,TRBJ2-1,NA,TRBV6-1,TGTGCCAGCAGTGAAGCGACAGGCTCCTACAATGAGCAGTTCTTC,CASSEATGSYNEQFF
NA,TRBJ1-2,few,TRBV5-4,TGTGCCAGCAGGTTTGACAGTGCCTACTATGGCTACACCTTC,CASRFDSAYYGYTF
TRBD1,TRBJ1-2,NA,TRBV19,TGTGCCAGTAGTATCGGGGACAGGGAGGTCGTCGGCTACACCTTC,CASSIGDREVVGYTF
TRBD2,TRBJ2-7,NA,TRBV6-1,TGTGCCAGCAGTGAATTAGCGGGAGTAGGTGGCGAGCAGTACTTC,CASSELAGVGGEQYF
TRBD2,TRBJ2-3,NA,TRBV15,TGTGCCACCAGCAGAGGGACTAGCGGGAGTCAAGATACGCAGTATTTT,CATSRGTSGSQDTQYF
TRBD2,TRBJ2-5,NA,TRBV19,TGTGCCAGTAGTCAGGGACTAGCGGGGGAGACCCAGTACTTC,CASSQGLAGETQYF
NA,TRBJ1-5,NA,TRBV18,TGTGCCAGCTCACCGGGCCCCCGCGAAGATCAGCCCCAGCATTTT,CASSPGPREDQPQHF
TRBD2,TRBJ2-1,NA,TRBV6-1,TGTGCCAGCAGTGAAGAGCGGGGGAAGCAGTTCTTC,CASSEERGKQFF
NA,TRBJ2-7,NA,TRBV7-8,TGTGCCAGCAGCTCCCAGCTAGCTGACCACTACGAGCAGTACTTC,CASSSQLADHYEQYF
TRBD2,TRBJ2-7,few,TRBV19,TGTGCCAGTATGTTGACTAGCGGGAGCCACGAGCAGTACTTC,CASMLTSGSHEQYF
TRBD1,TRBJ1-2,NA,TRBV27,TGTGCCAGCACCCCGACAGGGAACAACTATGGCTACACCTTC,CASTPTGNNYGYTF
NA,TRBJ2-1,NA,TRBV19,TGTGCCAGTAGTATCTCAGGGGACTACGCAGGTGAGCAGTTCTTC,CASSISGDYAGEQFF
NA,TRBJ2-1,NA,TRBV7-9,TGTGCCAGCAGCCGGGACATTTCCTACAATGAGCAGTTCTTC,CASSRDISYNEQFF
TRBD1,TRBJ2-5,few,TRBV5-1,TGCGCCAGCAGCTCCGGACAGGGGAGTAGAGAGACCCAGTACTTC,CASSSGQGSRETQYF
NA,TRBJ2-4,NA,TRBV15,TGTGCCACCAGCAGAGAAACGGGGAGGGGGAAGAACATTCAGTACTTC,CATSRETGRGKNIQYF
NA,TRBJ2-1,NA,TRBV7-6,TGTGCCAGCAGCTTAGGCAGACCAGCGGACCCTTCCTACAATGAGCAGTTCTTC,CASSLGRPADPSYNEQFF
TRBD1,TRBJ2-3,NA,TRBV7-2,TGTGCCAGCAGCCCCACCGGGACAGGGGCAGATACGCAGTATTTT,CASSPTGTGADTQYF
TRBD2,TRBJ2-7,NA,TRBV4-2,TGTGCCAGCAGCCAAGAGGCTAGCGGGATTCGCGAGCAGTACTTC,CASSQEASGIREQYF
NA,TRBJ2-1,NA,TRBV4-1,TGCGCCAGCAGCCAGGAACAGGGTCGCTTCTCCTACAATGAGCAGTTCTTC,CASSQEQGRFSYNEQFF
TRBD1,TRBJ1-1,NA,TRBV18,TGTGCCAGCTCACGAGGACAGGGGGGGCACACTGAAGCTTTCTTT,CASSRGQGGHTEAFF
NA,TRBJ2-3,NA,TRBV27,TGTGCCAGCAGTTTAATACCTGGACTCTCCACAGATACGCAGTATTTT,CASSLIPGLSTDTQYF
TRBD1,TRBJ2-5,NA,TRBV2,TGTGCCAACAAACAGGGGGAGGAGGAGACCCAGTACTTC,CANKQGEEETQYF
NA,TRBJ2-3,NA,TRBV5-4,TGTGCCAGCAGCTTCTCCGCGAGCAGCGGCGAAGATACGCAGTATTTT,CASSFSASSGEDTQYF
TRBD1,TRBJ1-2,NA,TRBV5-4,TGTGCCAGCAGCAAAAGGGACAGGGGTTATGGCTACACCTTC,CASSKRDRGYGYTF
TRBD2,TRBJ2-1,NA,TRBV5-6,TGTGCCAGCAGCTCGCTTTCCTTTAGCGGGAATGAGCAGTTCTTC,CASSSLSFSGNEQFF
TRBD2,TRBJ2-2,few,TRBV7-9,TGTGCCAGCAGTACTAGCGGGAGGAGGAGCACCGGGGAGCTGTTTTTT,CASSTSGRRSTGELFF
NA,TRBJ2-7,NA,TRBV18,TGTGCCAGCTCGTCAAGCGGCCCTGGCACCGAGCAGTACTTC,CASSSSGPGTEQYF
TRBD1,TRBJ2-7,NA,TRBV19,TGTGCCAGTAGTATTCCGGGACAGGGAACCTACGAGCAGTACTTC,CASSIPGQGTYEQYF
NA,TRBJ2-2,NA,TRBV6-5,TGTGCCAGCAGTTACGGACACAACACCGGGGAGCTGTTTTTT,CASSYGHNTGELFF
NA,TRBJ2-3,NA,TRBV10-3,TGTGCCATCAGCGAGCCCTTCGGCGGGGCTACAGATACGCAGTATTTT,CAISEPFGGATDTQYF
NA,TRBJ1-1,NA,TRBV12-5,TGTGCTAGTGGTTTGGTACTAAGGGACTCATCGAACACTGAAGCTTTCTTT,CASGLVLRDSSNTEAFF
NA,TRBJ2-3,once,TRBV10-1,TGCGCCAGCAGTGAGACTAGCCCACCTCGCACAGATACGCAGTATTTT,CASSETSPPRTDTQYF
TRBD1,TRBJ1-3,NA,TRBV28,TGTGCCAGCAGTCCAGCCTCCGGGACAGGGTTATTGTCCGGAAACACCATATATTTT,CASSPASGTGLLSGNTIYF
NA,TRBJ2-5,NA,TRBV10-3,TGTGCCATCAGTGAGTCCCTGGGGGGAGAGACCCAGTACTTC,CAISESLGGETQYF
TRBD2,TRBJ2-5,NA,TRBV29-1,TGCAGCGTTGCGGGACTAGCGGGCCAAGAGACCCAGTACTTC,CSVAGLAGQETQYF
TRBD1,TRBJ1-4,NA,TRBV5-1,TGCGCCAGCAGCTTAGACAGGGTGGAAGAAAAACTGTTTTTT,CASSLDRVEEKLFF
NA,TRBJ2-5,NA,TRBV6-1,TGTGCCAGCACCGATAATCACGGGGGAGCGGAGACCCAGTACTTC,CASTDNHGGAETQYF
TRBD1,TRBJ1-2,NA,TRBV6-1,TGTGCCAGCAGTGAGGAGACAGGGGAGTATGGCTACACCTTC,CASSEETGEYGYTF
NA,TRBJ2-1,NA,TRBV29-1,TGCAGCGTTGCTCGGCAGAGGGCCGAGCAGTTCTTC,CSVARQRAEQFF
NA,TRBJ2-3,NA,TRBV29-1,TGCAGCGTTTATTCTGACTTCAACCCAGATACGCAGTATTTT,CSVYSDFNPDTQYF
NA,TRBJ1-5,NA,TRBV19,TGTGCCAGTAGTATAGGGGCCTTTATTCGGGGGAGGCAGCCCCAGCATTTT,CASSIGAFIRGRQPQHF
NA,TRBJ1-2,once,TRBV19,TGTGCCAGTACCATCCCCGGGGTTTTCTATGGCTACACCTTC,CASTIPGVFYGYTF
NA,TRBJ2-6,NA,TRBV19,TGTGCCAGTAGCGAGTCTGGGGCCAACGTCCTGACTTTC,CASSESGANVLTF
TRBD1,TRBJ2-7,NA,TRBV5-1,TGCGCCAGCAGCGCCCGGACAGGGGGCCAGGGCGAGCAGTACTTC,CASSARTGGQGEQYF
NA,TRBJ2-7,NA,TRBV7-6,TGTGCCAGCAGTCAATCGACAGGTACTGGCTCCTACGAGCAGTACTTC,CASSQSTGTGSYEQYF
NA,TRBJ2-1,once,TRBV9,TGTGCCAGCAGCGTTGGCTGGGGAGACAGGGAGCAGTTCTTC,CASSVGWGDREQFF
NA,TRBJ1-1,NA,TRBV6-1,TGTGCCAGCAGTCTACGCAGGGTGGTGAACACTGAAGCTTTCTTT,CASSLRRVVNTEAFF
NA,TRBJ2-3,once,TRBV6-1,TGTGCCAGCAGTAAGGGGCGGGGAAGCACAGATACGCAGTATTTT,CASSKGRGSTDTQYF
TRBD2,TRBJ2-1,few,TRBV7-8,TGTGCCAGCAGCTTAACCTCGCCTCTAGCGGGAGTGGTCGATGAGCAGTTCTTC,CASSLTSPLAGVVDEQFF
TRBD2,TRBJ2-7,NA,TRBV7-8,TGTGCCAGCAGCTTAGTTTCTAGCGGGGACACCTACGAGCAGTACTTC,CASSLVSSGDTYEQYF
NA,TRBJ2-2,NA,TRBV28,TGTGCCAGCAGGGAGGGCCCTTACACCGGGGAGCTGTTTTTT,CASREGPYTGELFF
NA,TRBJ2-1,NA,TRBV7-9,TGTGCCAGCAGCTTAGACAGGCCGCTCTCCTACAATGAGCAGTTCTTC,CASSLDRPLSYNEQFF